This TCR beta chain was captured by sequencing in a study of T cell repertoires in cytomegalovirus infection (dated by TCRdb to the late 2010s). Context from the whole study: Donor HLA type was relevant to the analysis, as public TCR beta signatures indicated carriage of CMV infection together with the matching HLA type. The investigation overall reported the following: In the ex vivo response, HLA-C-restricted CMV-specific TCR beta clonotypes were dominant, and in two of eight donors the single most frequent clonotype came from this HLA-C-restricted group. In both this cohort and an independent cohort of 350 or so donors, the cumulative frequency of public TCR beta family members distinguished carriers of CMV infection plus the relevant HLA type.

Sequencer: Illumina HiSeq 1500. TCRdb reprocessed the public reads (quality trimming at Q25 with fastp, clone calling with MiXCR) and kept in-frame beta chains. Rows with one shared CDR3 protein collapse into an entry with the most common genes and DNA. For this sample there are roughly 250,000 distinct CDR3 sequences; around 12% appear just once. Jointly, the top ten make up approximately 1.6% of the sample. There are many counts of this clonotype. Its antigen is still unknown. No base qualities exist here, and no much larger clone lies one base off it. The clonotype was recovered from a human donor in good health (CMV status not recorded). Some clones in this sample may be carry-over from other donors' samples. The specimen was PBMCs.

The DNA sequence is as follows: TGTGCCAGCAGCCATACCTACGAGCAGTACTTC. It is translated as CASSHTYEQYF. This sequence uses TRBV7-2 and TRBJ2-7; no D gene can be assigned with confidence. The CDR3, from cysteine to phenylalanine, totals 11 residues. The CDR3 DNA has 33 bases and is translated from base 1. From a lookup of the germline V gene, CDR1 and CDR2 are SGHTA and FQGNSA. V and J are truncated by 5 bases and 2 bases respectively, leaving an intervening sequence of 4 bases. This CDR3, with the reference TRBV7-2 and TRBJ2-7 proteins standing in past its ends, gives the full variable domain GAGVSQSPSNKVTEKGKDVELRCDPISGHTALYWYRQSLGQGLEFLIYFQGNSAPDKSGLPSDRFSAERTGGSVSTLTIQRTQQEDSAVYLCASSHTYEQYFGPGTRLTVT.